This T cell receptor beta chain was captured by sequencing in a study of T-cell reconstitution after alpha-beta-depleted transplantation in children (dated by TCRdb to the mid-2010s). Some background on the complete study: T-cell immune reconstitution after TCRalphabeta/CD19-depleted allogeneic hematopoietic cell transplantation in children was quantitatively tracked in the study by means of TCR repertoire profiling.

This clonotype was seen many times. The antigen this receptor binds is unknown. Compared with germline, one end of the junction differs, possibly owing to a read error. Libraries were prepared through PCR. Sequencing relied on an Illumina HiSeq 2500. To normalize quantification of the TCRbeta repertoire, the TCR libraries were built with molecular barcoding that relied on unique molecular identifiers. TCRdb redid the processing of the public reads, applying fastp at Q25 and MiXCR, and retained in-frame beta chains. Each entry merges the rows of one CDR3 protein and shows their most common DNA and genes. This sample lists 450,000 to 600,000 distinct CDR3 sequences; 13% were detected once. Of the sample, approximately 2.1% is held by the ten largest clones. The sample's treatment or condition, from its label and the paper: allogeneic hematopoietic cell transplantation with graft depleted of TCRalphabeta T cells and CD19 B cells. The children who served as transplant recipients had been given grafts of TCRalphabeta/CD19-depleted allogeneic hematopoietic cells.

What the authors observed across the whole study: The apparently early recovery of alphabetaT-cell counts about two months after transplant reportedly depended on only several hundred rapidly expanded clones that came from non-depleted graft cells. In some patients, the high TCRbeta diversity seen at day 60 was put down to recipient T cells and intrathymic progenitors that had survived conditioning. Over subsequent months, a decline in hyperexpanded clone frequencies was noted, and after one year, T-cell counts and TCRbeta diversity were mostly ascribed to newly produced T cells.

Based on the germline V gene (reference sequence), the CDR1 and CDR2 sequences are SEHNR and FQNEAQ. The CDR3 sequence holds 8 residues, the cysteine and phenylalanine included. Left in the record is the CDR3 DNA by itself, 24 bases read in frame from the first base. The chain employs TRBV7-9 and TRBJ1-1; no D gene can be assigned with confidence. The TCR comes from a male patient aged 10 to 17 who had a stem cell transplant for acute myeloid leukemia, so the T cells may come from the graft donor. Source: PBMCs, mostly from graft donor cells, taken 360 days after TCRalphabeta/CD19-depleted stem cell transplant. CDR3 protein: CASSLTKF. The sequenced DNA: TGTGCCAGCAGCTTAACGAAGTTT.